Presented here are 28 T cell receptor beta chains from one specimen sequenced in a study of T cells in Graves' hyperthyroidism and ophthalmopathy. Amplified regions were TCR beta CDR3 sequences from RNA transcripts. The TCR CDR3 was amplified in a first-round RT-PCR using the HTBI primer set. TCRdb reanalysed the multiplex PCR reads using MiXCR and keeps one entry per CDR3 protein. Seen here are approximately 330,000 distinct CDR3 sequences, roughly a fifth observed once, and the top ten hold around 45%. Sequenced material: blood. These TCRs come from a woman aged 50 to 60 with Graves' hyperthyroidism.

This clonotype was recorded many times. The rearrangement links TRBV20-1 to TRBJ2-6, with D perhaps assigned TRBD1 or TRBD2 (5 bases each). This CDR3 spans 17 amino acids. CDR1 is DFQATT and CDR2 is SNEGSKA in the germline V gene (reference sequence). The V end lost 6 bases, the J end lost 3 bases, and 21 bases lay between the germline ends. The CDR3 nucleotides are TGCAGTGCAGAAAGGGGACCGACCCCGGGTGGGGCCAACGTCCTGACTTTC. Encoded protein: CSAERGPTPGGANVLTF.

The rearrangement joins TRBV2 to TRBJ1-1; D remains unclear. Germline V lookup: CDR1 SNHLY, CDR2 FYNNEI. The V gene lost 6 bases and the J gene lost 1 base, with 9 bases spanning the gap. The CDR3 is made up of 13 amino acids. CDR3 in amino acids: CASRPTENTEAFF. The CDR3 bases are TGTGCCAGCAGGCCTACAGAGAACACTGAAGCTTTCTTT.

This clonotype was observed a handful of times. CDR3 sequence (DNA): TGTGCCAGCAGTTTATGGGGCGGGACTAGCGTCCATGAGCAGTTCTTC. As protein: CASSLWGGTSVHEQFF. The chain employs TRBV28 and TRBJ2-1; TRBD2 matches at 10 bases. Germline lookup yields CDR1 MDHEN and CDR2 SYDVKM. The CDR3 consists of 16 residues. The V gene end was trimmed by 0 bases and the J gene end by 8 bases; junction bases not matched to a gene: 7.

This clonotype was counted ten times or more. The chain carries TRBV10-3 and TRBJ2-7, with D perhaps matching TRBD2 (6 bases). This CDR3 comprises 16 residues. The V end was cut by 7 bases, the J end by 0 bases, with 19 bases between. The germline gives CDR1 ENHRY, CDR2 SYGVKD. CDR3 coding DNA: TGTGCCATCATCGCCCAGGAGGGCAGGCCCTCCTACGAGCAGTACTTC. Protein product: CAIIAQEGRPSYEQYF.

The V gene is TRBV11-1, the J gene TRBJ2-7, with D possibly called TRBD1 or TRBD2 (5 bases each). Germline V gene data show CDR1 as SGHAT and CDR2 as FQDESV (reference sequence). The V end was cut by 1 base, the J end by 4 bases, with 14 bases between. This CDR3 region has 15 residues. The CDR3 region is CASSLVEGRPYEQYF. The CDR3 DNA reads as TGTGCCAGCAGCTTAGTTGAGGGACGACCATACGAGCAGTACTTC. Combining the CDR3 with reference TRBV11-1 and TRBJ2-7 gives the whole variable domain EAEVAQSPRYKITEKSQAVAFWCDPISGHATLYWYRQILGQGPELLVQFQDESVVDDSQLPKDRFSAERLKGVDSTLKIQPAELGDSAMYLCASSLVEGRPYEQYFGPGTRLTVT.

The rearrangement uses TRBV12-3 or TRBV12-4 and TRBJ1-1; weak D call: TRBD1 (6 bases). The CDR3 totals 13 residues. V was trimmed by 3 bases and J by 6 bases, leaving 11 bases between them. The CDR3 DNA reads TGTGCCAGCAGTTTGGCAGGGGACGCTGAAGCTTTCTTT. It translates to CASSLAGDAEAFF.

This clonotype turned up a few times. V usage is TRBV5-1 and J usage is TRBJ2-7; D is perhaps TRBD1 (5 bases). V was pared by 5 bases and J by 7 bases, with 19 bases between. Germline V gene sequence: CDR1 SGHRS, CDR2 YFSETQ. CDR3 size: 14 residues. The CDR3 loop is CASRRTTLPSEQYF. The CDR3 coding sequence is TGCGCCAGCAGGAGGACAACGCTTCCTAGTGAGCAGTACTTC. Looking up the rest from reference TRBV5-1 and TRBJ2-7 gives the full variable domain: KAGVTQTPRYLIKTRGQQVTLSCSPISGHRSVSWYQQTPGQGLQFLFEYFSETQRNKGNFPGRFSGRQFSNSRSEMNVSTLELGDSALYLCASRRTTLPSEQYFGPGTRLTVT.

This clonotype was seen many times. The chain uses TRBV18 and TRBJ1-2; D gene ambiguous. The CDR3 runs to 12 residues. The germline V and J ends were trimmed by 5 bases and 6 bases, with 10 bases remaining between them. CDR1 is KGHSH and CDR2 is LQKENI in the germline V gene. In DNA form, the CDR3 reads TGTGCCAGCTCAAGGCCCATCGATGGCTACACCTTC. Protein: CASSRPIDGYTF.

This clonotype came up many times. The gene calls are TRBV3-1 and TRBJ1-4; 7 positions agree with TRBD1. V was clipped by 1 base and J by 3 bases; unmatched bases: 5. The length of the CDR3 is 16 residues. Germline lookup yields CDR1 LGHDT and CDR2 YNNKEL (reference sequence). CDR3 sequence (DNA): TGTGCCAGCAGCCAAGTAGGGGGCGCGGCTAATGAAAAACTGTTTTTT. Translating gives CASSQVGGAANEKLFF.

This rearrangement joins TRBV6-1 to TRBJ2-3, with 11 bases identical to TRBD2. Germline V gene lookup returns CDR1 MNHNS and CDR2 SASEGT. This CDR3 is built from 14 residues. The junction had 5 bases not matched to a gene; V was cut back by 7 bases and J by 5 bases. The CDR3 sequence: CASMGLAAGDTQYF. The CDR3 coding sequence is TGTGCCAGCATGGGACTAGCGGCCGGAGATACGCAGTATTTT.

The V and J genes are TRBV20-1 and TRBJ2-7; 7 bases match TRBD1. Germline values: CDR1 DFQATT, CDR2 SNEGSKA (reference sequence). The CDR3 is 15 amino acids. Trimming at V came to 6 bases and at J to 1 base, leaving 12 bases not matched to a gene. The CDR3 sequence is CSAARADRLSYEQYF. In nucleotides, the CDR3 is TGCAGTGCCGCGAGGGCGGACAGGCTTTCCTACGAGCAGTACTTC.

This chain joins TRBV7-9 and TRBJ2-2, with 9 bases aligning to TRBD2. The CDR3 covers 17 residues. The germline V gene encodes CDR1 SEHNR and CDR2 FQNEAQ (reference sequence). The junction had 8 bases not matched to a gene; V was cut back by 4 bases and J by 2 bases. The CDR3 region is CASSSFGLAGNTGELFF. The CDR3 DNA follows: TGTGCCAGCAGCTCTTTTGGGCTAGCGGGAAACACCGGGGAGCTGTTTTTT.

Many counts were recorded for this clonotype. The V gene is TRBV6-1, the J gene TRBJ2-7, with TRBD2 matching over 8 bases. With 8 bases clipped from V and 6 bases from J, the junction kept 12 bases outside the gene matches. This CDR3 is built from 14 residues. Germline V CDR1 and CDR2: MNHNS, SASEGT. DNA for the CDR3: TGTGCCAGCTCTCGGCGGGAGGCTGGGGGCGAGCAGTACTTC. It encodes CASSRREAGGEQYF.

This clonotype was seen at least ten times. The chain recombines TRBV28 with TRBJ2-1; TRBD1 matches at 12 bases. The CDR3 runs 20 residues. With V trimmed by 6 bases and J by 3 bases, 18 bases remained unmatched. CDR1 and CDR2 from the germline V gene are MDHEN and SYDVKM. CDR3 bases: TGTGCCAGCAGCTCCTACACGGGACAGGGGGCATCCAGCCGCTACAATGAGCAGTTCTTC. Its protein is CASSSYTGQGASSRYNEQFF.

This clonotype was found many times. The chain has TRBV20-1 and TRBJ2-7, with 7 bases identical to TRBD1. Per germline, CDR1 DFQATT and CDR2 SNEGSKA (reference sequence). This CDR3 is 15 amino acids long. Trimming cost V 0 bases and J 4 bases; bases outside gene matches: 9. The CDR3 here is CSARDRDRDRYEQYF. The CDR3 coding sequence is TGCAGTGCTAGAGATCGAGACAGGGATAGGTACGAGCAGTACTTC.

V is TRBV29-1 and J is TRBJ2-1; 10 positions match TRBD2. CDR3 length: 13 residues. After removal of 3 bases from V and 8 bases from J, the junction contained 4 bases not matched to a gene. Looked up from germline, CDR1 is SQVTM and CDR2 is ANQGSEA. CDR3 protein: CSVEASGSYEQFF. CDR3 sequence (DNA): TGCAGCGTTGAGGCTAGCGGGAGTTATGAGCAGTTCTTC.

This clonotype was counted only a few times. V is TRBV28 and J is TRBJ1-5; perhaps TRBD1 as D (6 bases). V dropped 4 bases and J dropped 7 bases, with 17 bases sitting between them. This CDR3 has 15 residues. Germline V gene data show CDR1 as MDHEN and CDR2 as SYDVKM. The CDR3 protein is CASSSSGGGGQPQHF. The DNA for the CDR3 is TGTGCCAGCAGTTCGTCGGGGGGCGGTGGACAGCCCCAGCATTTT.

This clonotype was observed at least ten times. V usage is TRBV7-2 and J usage is TRBJ2-3, with D possibly matching TRBD2 (6 bases). The length of the CDR3 is 16 residues. The V end lost 1 base, the J end lost 7 bases, and 18 bases lay between the germline ends. The germline V gene encodes CDR1 SGHTA and CDR2 FQGNSA. CDR3 coding DNA: TGTGCCAGCAGCTTAGTGTGGGAGACTAGTTCATATACGCAGTATTTT. Translating it yields CASSLVWETSSYTQYF. Full variable domain (remainder filled in from reference TRBV7-2 and TRBJ2-3): GAGVSQSPSNKVTEKGKDVELRCDPISGHTALYWYRQSLGQGLEFLIYFQGNSAPDKSGLPSDRFSAERTGGSVSTLTIQRTQQEDSAVYLCASSLVWETSSYTQYFGPGTRLTVL.

This clonotype was observed many times. V usage is TRBV27 and J usage is TRBJ2-3; D is ambiguous. Germline V lookup: CDR1 MNHEY, CDR2 SMNVEV (reference sequence). This CDR3 has 14 amino acids. Deletions cut 4 bases from V and 2 bases from J, with 10 bases between. The chain's CDR3 is CASSWNSPTDTQYF. In DNA form, the CDR3 reads TGTGCCAGCAGTTGGAACTCCCCCACAGATACGCAGTATTTT.

There are many counts of this clonotype. This chain uses TRBV30 with TRBJ2-7; 8 nucleotides match TRBD2. The CDR3 is 14 amino acids. The V gene's germline CDR1 is GTSNPN and CDR2 SVGIG (reference sequence). V lost 1 base, J lost 0 bases, and 2 bases stayed unmatched. CDR3 DNA: TGTGCCTGGAGTGGGGGACTAGGCTCCTACGAGCAGTACTTC. Its protein is CAWSGGLGSYEQYF.

The chain joins TRBV28 to TRBJ2-3; no definite D call. The CDR3 has 12 amino acids. The germline gives CDR1 MDHEN, CDR2 SYDVKM. Trimming left V 6 bases short and J 7 bases short, with 11 bases between. CDR3 sequence reads: CASSRGPNTQYF. CDR3 in DNA: TGTGCCAGCAGCCGCGGCCCGAATACGCAGTATTTT.

The chain employs TRBV7-9 and TRBJ2-5; either TRBD1 or TRBD2 may fit D (5 bases each). This CDR3 comprises 15 residues. Trimming removed 2 bases at V and 5 bases at J, with 15 bases between. The germline gives CDR1 SEHNR, CDR2 FQNEAQ (reference sequence). DNA of the CDR3: TGTGCCAGCAGCTTAACCGGGACCGGTGGGGAGACCCAGTACTTC. It specifies CASSLTGTGGETQYF.

The rearrangement joins TRBV6-2 or TRBV6-3 to TRBJ1-2; 9 bases align to TRBD1. After removal of 7 bases from V and 0 bases from J, the junction contained 6 bases not matched to a gene. The CDR3 is made up of 15 amino acids. Germline V CDR1 and CDR2: MNHEY, SVGEGT. The CDR3 coding sequence is TGTGCCAGCATTCTCCGGGACAGGGCTAACTATGGCTACACCTTC. Amino acids: CASILRDRANYGYTF.

This clonotype was detected many times. V is TRBV24-1 and J is TRBJ2-1; 8 bases map to TRBD2. V was clipped by 3 bases and J by 3 bases; unmatched bases: 6. There are 16 residues in the CDR3. Germline loops: CDR1 KGHDR, CDR2 SFDVKD. The CDR3 DNA reads TGTGCCACCAGTGATCCCGGGACTAGTAGCTACAATGAGCAGTTCTTC. Its protein is CATSDPGTSSYNEQFF.

This clonotype was seen only a few times. The CDR3 bases are TGTGCCAGCAGTTTAGGCCCGGGACAACGGGGGGAAAAACTGTTTTTT. Its translation: CASSLGPGQRGEKLFF. The chain couples TRBV12-3 or TRBV12-4 to TRBJ1-4; tentative D call: TRBD1 (6 bases). The CDR3 contains 16 residues. The V end was cut by 1 base, the J end by 8 bases, with 17 bases between.

This sequence joins TRBV20-1 and TRBJ2-7; D possibly corresponds to TRBD2 (6 bases). Germline V gene data show CDR1 as DFQATT and CDR2 as SNEGSKA (reference sequence). V dropped 3 bases and J dropped 5 bases, with 20 bases sitting between them. This CDR3 is built from 15 residues. CDR3 sequence: CSASRPKGGYNEQYF. CDR3 bases: TGCAGTGCTAGCCGGCCGAAGGGAGGCTACAACGAGCAGTACTTC.

This clonotype showed up many times. V is TRBV20-1 and J is TRBJ2-7; D is unclear. V dropped 6 bases and J dropped 3 bases, with 12 bases sitting between them. Per the germline V gene, CDR1 is DFQATT and CDR2 is SNEGSKA (reference sequence). This CDR3 is built from 12 residues. The CDR3 spells CSAVGPNYEQYF. CDR3 nucleotide sequence: TGCAGTGCCGTTGGACCGAACTACGAGCAGTACTTC.

This clonotype was counted many times. The rearrangement joins TRBV7-9 to TRBJ2-7; a weak D match, TRBD1 (6 bases). Germline V gives CDR1 SEHNR, CDR2 FQNEAQ (reference sequence). CDR3 length equals 16 residues. V shed 4 bases and J shed 0 bases, with 16 bases lying between them. CDR3 DNA: TGTGCCAGCAGCTCCTCCCCCAAGGACAGCTCCTACGAGCAGTACTTC. It translates to CASSSSPKDSSYEQYF.